Sequencing of this T cell receptor beta chain was carried out in a study of control samples from healthy donors and cancer patients. Assay used: immunoSEQ multiplex PCR; TCRdb lists only in-frame clones, some missing. Found here are about 78,000 clones, around 90% of them singletons; the top ten hold about 7.4%. The CDR3 loop spans 16 amino acids. V shed 5 bases and J shed 0 bases, with 13 bases lying between them. CDR1 and CDR2 (germline): MNHNY, SVGAGI (reference sequence). This clone was found once. Material: blood. This chain joins TRBV6-6 and TRBJ2-2, with a weak D call TRBD2 (5 bases). This clonotype was sampled from a woman aged 55-70 years in good health. The CDR3 nucleotides are TGTGCCAGCAGTCACCTAGGGAGAGCGAACACCGGGGAGCTGTTTTTT. This sequence encodes CASSHLGRANTGELFF.